The next 19 T cell receptor beta chains were all read from a single sample in a study of blood T cell repertoires in COVID-19. TCRdb's table, derived via immunoSEQ multiplex PCR, lists solely in-frame clones and lacks some. The table lists approximately 130,000 clones, roughly 89% of them singletons. Sequences were obtained from peripheral blood. The receptors originated from a woman aged 45-60 years with acute or convalescent COVID-19.

J is TRBJ1-6 and V is TRBV6-2 or TRBV6-3, with TRBD1 matching over 11 bases. CDR1 MNHEY and CDR2 SVGEGT come from the germline V gene. Germline trimming cut 5 bases from V and 7 bases from J; bases unmatched to any gene: 7. This CDR3 is 16 amino acids long. The DNA of the CDR3 is TGTGCCAGCAGTCGTACCGGGACAGGGGGAAATTCACCCCTCCACTTT. It yields the protein CASSRTGTGGNSPLHF.

The CDR3 DNA sequence: TGTGCCTGGAGTGTATACGGAGGGGTGGGCTCCTACAATGAGCAGTTCTTC. Translation: CAWSVYGGVGSYNEQFF. V is TRBV30 and J is TRBJ2-1; tentatively, D is TRBD2 (6 bases). V lost 0 bases and J lost 0, with 15 bases in between. The CDR3 runs 17 residues. Per germline, CDR1 GTSNPN and CDR2 SVGIG (reference sequence).

The rearrangement uses TRBV14 and TRBJ2-3; possible D gene TRBD1, 6 bases. The CDR3 totals 16 residues. CDR1 is SGHDN, CDR2 FVKESK, per germline. V dropped 0 bases and J dropped 4 bases, with 14 bases sitting between them. The CDR3 spells CASSQDSTGWADTQYF. CDR3 nucleotides: TGTGCCAGCAGCCAAGATTCCACAGGGTGGGCAGATACGCAGTATTTT. The variable domain in full, completed from reference TRBV14 and TRBJ2-3, reads EAGVTQFPSHSVIEKGQTVTLRCDPISGHDNLYWYRRVMGKEIKFLLHFVKESKQDESGMPNNRFLAERTGGTYSTLKVQPAELEDSGVYFCASSQDSTGWADTQYFGPGTRLTVL.

The V gene is TRBV27, the J gene TRBJ1-5; TRBD1 aligns across 9 bases. Germline values: CDR1 MNHEY, CDR2 SMNVEV (reference sequence). The J segment lost 6 bases and the V segment lost 6 bases, leaving 6 bases of the junction unmatched. The CDR3 loop spans 14 amino acids. The CDR3 is CASRGQGVGQPQHF. CDR3 DNA: TGTGCCAGCAGGGGACAGGGCGTAGGTCAGCCCCAGCATTTT.

The V and J genes are TRBV12-5 and TRBJ2-1, with TRBD2 identical over 7 bases. V was pared by 7 bases and J by 3 bases, with 18 bases of the junction left unmatched. The CDR3 sequence is 18 residues long. CDR1 and CDR2 (germline): LGHNT, FRNRAP. The CDR3 region has the DNA TGTGCTAGTGCCGTACCCCCGGATTTGGGGGGGGACTACAATGAGCAGTTCTTC. It encodes CASAVPPDLGGDYNEQFF.

This clone occurred a few times. This chain links TRBV18 with TRBJ1-5; D uncertain. Germline CDR1 reads KGHSH; CDR2 reads LQKENI. Deletions cut 3 bases from V and 4 bases from J, with 7 bases between. The CDR3 is made up of 13 amino acids. The CDR3: CASSPLSNQPQHF. The CDR3 DNA reads as TGTGCCAGCTCACCTCTATCAAATCAGCCCCAGCATTTT.

This clone appeared a few times. The CDR3 DNA reads as TGTGCCAGCAGCTTAGCCCGGGGAGGGGGGACTGAAGCTTTCTTT. Translating it yields CASSLARGGGTEAFF. J is TRBJ1-1 and V is TRBV7-9, with D maybe TRBD1 (6 bases). Germline CDR1 and CDR2: SEHNR and FQNEAQ (reference sequence). The length of the CDR3 is 15 residues. Trimming left V 0 bases short and J 5 bases short, with 13 bases between.

The chain couples TRBV11-2 to TRBJ2-1; D unclear. Germline values: CDR1 SGHAT, CDR2 FQNNGV. This CDR3 comprises 17 residues. V lost 1 base and J 3 bases, leaving 16 bases between the germline ends. The CDR3 nucleotides read TGTGCCAGCAGCTTAGGGGTGGGTAGCCTAATCTACAATGAGCAGTTCTTC. Its translation: CASSLGVGSLIYNEQFF. Using reference TRBV11-2 and TRBJ2-1 for the parts outside the CDR3, the full variable domain is EAGVAQSPRYKIIEKRQSVAFWCNPISGHATLYWYQQILGQGPKLLIQFQNNGVVDDSQLPKDRFSAERLKGVDSTLKIQPAKLEDSAVYLCASSLGVGSLIYNEQFFGPGTRLTVL.

The chain carries TRBV7-9 and TRBJ2-1; 7 bases are a match to TRBD1. There are 16 residues in the CDR3. Germline V gives CDR1 SEHNR, CDR2 FQNEAQ (reference sequence). J gave up 4 bases and V 5 bases, and 11 bases lay outside the gene matches. CDR3 protein: CASSQDRLAPYNEQFF. CDR3 bases: TGTGCCAGCAGCCAGGACAGGCTCGCCCCATACAATGAGCAGTTCTTC.

This rearrangement joins TRBV11-3 to TRBJ2-2, with 11 bases matching TRBD2. Germline V CDR1 and CDR2: SGHNT, YENEEA. Trimming cost V 0 bases and J 0 bases; bases outside gene matches: 3. The CDR3 consists of 18 residues. The CDR3 sequence is CASSLDGTSGPNTGELFF. In nucleotides, the CDR3 is TGTGCCAGCAGCTTAGATGGGACTAGCGGCCCGAACACCGGGGAGCTGTTTTTT.

The chain employs TRBV6-1 and TRBJ1-6; D may be TRBD1 (5 bases). V lost 2 bases, J lost 0 bases, and 8 bases lay in between. Per the germline V gene, CDR1 is MNHNS and CDR2 is SASEGT. CDR3 length: 16 residues. For the CDR3, the DNA is TGTGCCAGCAGTGAACAGGGTTCCTCCTATAATTCACCCCTCCACTTT. It is translated as CASSEQGSSYNSPLHF.

This chain links TRBV7-2 with TRBJ2-5; 12 positions match TRBD2. V lost 0 bases and J lost 2; bases outside the gene matches: 4. The CDR3 spans 17 residues. Germline V gives CDR1 SGHTA, CDR2 FQGNSA. DNA for the CDR3: TGTGCCAGCAGCTTAGCGCTAGCGGGAGGGCTACAAGAGACCCAGTACTTC. Translating it yields CASSLALAGGLQETQYF.

The chain uses TRBV7-6 and TRBJ2-3, with D perhaps TRBD1 (7 bases). Germline values: CDR1 SGHVS, CDR2 FNYEAQ. The germline V and J ends were trimmed by 8 bases and 0 bases, with 12 bases remaining between them. CDR3 size: 14 residues. CDR3 sequence reads: CASLRDSSTDTQYF. Here the CDR3 DNA reads TGTGCCAGCCTGCGGGACAGCAGCACAGATACGCAGTATTTT.

The chain carries TRBV7-9 and TRBJ2-7; a possible D gene is TRBD2 (6 bases). Looked up from germline, CDR1 is SEHNR and CDR2 is FQNEAQ (reference sequence). The V end lost 2 bases, the J end lost 4 bases, and 21 bases lay between the germline ends. CDR3 size: 17 residues. This CDR3 reads CASSLSAGLSGVYEQYF. The CDR3 DNA sequence: TGTGCCAGCAGCTTAAGTGCGGGACTGTCTGGGGTTTACGAGCAGTACTTC.

This chain uses TRBV11-1 with TRBJ1-1, with D possibly TRBD1 on 6 matching bases. This CDR3 has 13 amino acids. Germline lookup yields CDR1 SGHAT and CDR2 FQDESV (reference sequence). Trimming removed 5 bases at V and 2 bases at J, with 9 bases between. The CDR3 protein is CASSRTENTEAFF. The CDR3 coding sequence is TGTGCCAGCAGCCGGACAGAAAACACTGAAGCTTTCTTT.

The V gene is TRBV5-8, the J gene TRBJ1-6; 7 bases match TRBD1. The germline gives CDR1 SGHTS, CDR2 YDEGEE. There are 13 residues in the CDR3. The V gene end was trimmed by 5 bases and the J gene end by 6 bases; junction bases not matched to a gene: 2. CDR3 nucleotides: TGTGCCAGCAGAGGGGGCGTTAATTCACCCCTCCACTTT. Amino acids: CASRGGVNSPLHF.

This sequence joins TRBV7-3 and TRBJ2-7; D is undetermined. The CDR3 has 13 residues. Trimming shortened V by 6 bases and J by 7 bases, and 16 bases separated the two germline ends. CDR1 and CDR2 (germline): SGHTA, FQGTGA. CDR3 in DNA: TGTGCCAGCAGTCCTAATCAGTGGAGAGAGCAGTACTTC. Protein product: CASSPNQWREQYF. Based on the CDR3 plus reference TRBV7-3 and TRBJ2-7, the full variable domain is GAGVSQTPSNKVTEKGKYVELRCDPISGHTALYWYRQSLGQGPEFLIYFQGTGAADDSGLPNDRFFAVRPEGSVSTLKIQRTERGDSAVYLCASSPNQWREQYFGPGTRLTVT.

This clone was seen only a few times. V gene TRBV30 combines with J gene TRBJ2-4, with D possibly TRBD1 on 6 matching bases. This CDR3 spans 12 amino acids. Germline-derived CDR1 and CDR2 are GTSNPN and SVGIG (reference sequence). V was trimmed by 0 bases and J by 6 bases, leaving 6 bases between them. This CDR3 is CAWSVQGNIQYF. The CDR3 DNA sequence: TGTGCCTGGAGTGTACAGGGAAACATTCAGTACTTC.

The chain employs TRBV3-1 (or the pseudogene TRBV3-2) and TRBJ2-2; possibly TRBD2 for D (7 bases). Between the trimmed V and J ends, which lost 9 bases and 2 bases, there was a span of 16 bases. Germline V gene sequence: CDR1 LGHDT, CDR2 YNNKEL (reference sequence). The CDR3 sequence is 15 residues long. The CDR3 reads CASARGGFNTGELFF. The CDR3 bases are TGTGCCAGTGCGAGGGGGGGATTTAACACCGGGGAGCTGTTTTTT.